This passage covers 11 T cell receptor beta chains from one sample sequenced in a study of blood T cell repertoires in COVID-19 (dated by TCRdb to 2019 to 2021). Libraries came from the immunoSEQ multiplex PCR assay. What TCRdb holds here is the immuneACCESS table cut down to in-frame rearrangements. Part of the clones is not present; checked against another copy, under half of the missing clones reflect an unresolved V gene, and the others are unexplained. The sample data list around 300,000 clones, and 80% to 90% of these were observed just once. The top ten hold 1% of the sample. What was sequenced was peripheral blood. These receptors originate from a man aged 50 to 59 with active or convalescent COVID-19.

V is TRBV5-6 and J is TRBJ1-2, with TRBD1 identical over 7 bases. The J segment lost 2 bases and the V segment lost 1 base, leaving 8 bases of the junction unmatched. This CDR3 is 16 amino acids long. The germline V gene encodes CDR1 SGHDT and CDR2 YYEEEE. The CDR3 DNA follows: TGTGCCAGCAGCTTGAAGAAGATAGGGGGCAACTATGGCTACACCTTC. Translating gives CASSLKKIGGNYGYTF. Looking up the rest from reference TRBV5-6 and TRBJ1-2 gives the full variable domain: DAGVTQSPTHLIKTRGQQVTLRCSPKSGHDTVSWYQQALGQGPQFIFQYYEEEERQRGNFPDRFSGHQFPNYSSELNVNALLLGDSALYLCASSLKKIGGNYGYTFGSGTRLTVV.

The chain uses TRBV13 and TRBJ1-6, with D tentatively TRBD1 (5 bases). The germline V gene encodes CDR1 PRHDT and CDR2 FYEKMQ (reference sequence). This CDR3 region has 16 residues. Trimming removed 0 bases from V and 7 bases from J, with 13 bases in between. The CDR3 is CASSLGAGRQNSPLHF. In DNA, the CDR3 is TGTGCCAGCAGCTTAGGGGCAGGGCGGCAAAATTCACCCCTCCACTTT.

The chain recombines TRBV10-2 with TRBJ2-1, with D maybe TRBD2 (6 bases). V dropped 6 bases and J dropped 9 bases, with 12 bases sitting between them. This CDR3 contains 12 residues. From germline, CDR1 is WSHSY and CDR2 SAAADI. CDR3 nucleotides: TGCGCCAGCAGCCTAGCGCTCTCTGAGCAGTTCTTC. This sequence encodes CASSLALSEQFF.

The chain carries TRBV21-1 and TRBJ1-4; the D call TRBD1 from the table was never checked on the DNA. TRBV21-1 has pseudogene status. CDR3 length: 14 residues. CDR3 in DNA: TGTGCCAGCAGCCCAGACAGTTTTAATGAAAAACTGTTTTTT. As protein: CASSPDSFNEKLFF.

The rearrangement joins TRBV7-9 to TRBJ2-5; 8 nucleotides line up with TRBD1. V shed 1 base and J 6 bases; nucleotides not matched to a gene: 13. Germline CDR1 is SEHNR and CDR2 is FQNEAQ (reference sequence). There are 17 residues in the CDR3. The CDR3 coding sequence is TGTGCCAGCAGCTTAGTGGTTTCCCTGGACAGGGTCCAGACCCAGTACTTC. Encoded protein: CASSLVVSLDRVQTQYF.

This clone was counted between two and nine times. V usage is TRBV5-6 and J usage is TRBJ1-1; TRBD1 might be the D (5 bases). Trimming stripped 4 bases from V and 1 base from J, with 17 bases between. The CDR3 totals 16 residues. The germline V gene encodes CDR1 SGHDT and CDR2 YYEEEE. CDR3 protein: CASSAGGSTGNTEAFF. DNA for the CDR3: TGTGCCAGCAGCGCGGGGGGATCAACGGGGAACACTGAAGCTTTCTTT.

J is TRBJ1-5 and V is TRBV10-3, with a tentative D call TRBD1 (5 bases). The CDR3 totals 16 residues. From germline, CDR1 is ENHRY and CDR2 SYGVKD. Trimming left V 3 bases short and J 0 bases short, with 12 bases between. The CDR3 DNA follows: TGTGCCATCAGTGATTCCAGGGCTTATAGCAATCAGCCCCAGCATTTT. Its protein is CAISDSRAYSNQPQHF.

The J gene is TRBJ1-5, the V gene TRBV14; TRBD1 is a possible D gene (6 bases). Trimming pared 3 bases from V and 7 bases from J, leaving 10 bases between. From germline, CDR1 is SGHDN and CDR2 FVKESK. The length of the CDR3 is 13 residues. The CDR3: CASSQQGSQPQHF. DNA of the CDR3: TGTGCCAGCAGCCAGCAGGGGTCCCAGCCCCAGCATTTT.

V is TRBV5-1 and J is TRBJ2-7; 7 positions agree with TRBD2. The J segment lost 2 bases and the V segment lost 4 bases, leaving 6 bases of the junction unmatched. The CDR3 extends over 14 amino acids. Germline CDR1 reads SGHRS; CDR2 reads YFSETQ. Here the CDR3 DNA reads TGCGCCAGCAGCCTTCAGCGGGGTGCCTACGAGCAGTACTTC. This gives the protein CASSLQRGAYEQYF.

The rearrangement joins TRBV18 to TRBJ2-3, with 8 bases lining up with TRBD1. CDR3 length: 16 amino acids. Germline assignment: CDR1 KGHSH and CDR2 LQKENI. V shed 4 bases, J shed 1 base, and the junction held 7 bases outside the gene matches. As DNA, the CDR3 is TGTGCCAGCTCACTTACAGGGGGAGTTGGCACAGATACGCAGTATTTT. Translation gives CASSLTGGVGTDTQYF.

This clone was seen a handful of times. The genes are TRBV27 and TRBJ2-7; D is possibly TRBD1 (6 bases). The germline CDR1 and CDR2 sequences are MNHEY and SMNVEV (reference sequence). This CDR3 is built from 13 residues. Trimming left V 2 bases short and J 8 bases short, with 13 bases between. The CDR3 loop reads CASSLRRQAQQYF. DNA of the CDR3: TGTGCCAGCAGTTTACGAAGACAGGCCCAGCAGTACTTC.